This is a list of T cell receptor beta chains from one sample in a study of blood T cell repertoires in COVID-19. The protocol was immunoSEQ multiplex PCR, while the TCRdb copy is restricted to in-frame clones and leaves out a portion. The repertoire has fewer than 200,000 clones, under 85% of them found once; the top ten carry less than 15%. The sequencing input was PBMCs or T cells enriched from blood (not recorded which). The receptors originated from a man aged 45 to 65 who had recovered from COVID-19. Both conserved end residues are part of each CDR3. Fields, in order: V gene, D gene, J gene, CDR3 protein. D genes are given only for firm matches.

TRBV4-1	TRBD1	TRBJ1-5	CASSQGLPGQPNQPQHF
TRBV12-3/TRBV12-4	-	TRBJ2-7	CASSWGHEQYF
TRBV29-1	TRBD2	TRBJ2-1	CSVAQRGGYNEQFF
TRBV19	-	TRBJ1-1	CASSLASGATEAFF
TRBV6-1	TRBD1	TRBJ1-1	CASSEGTGMNTEAFF
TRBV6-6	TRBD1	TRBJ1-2	CASRIGQGDYGYTF
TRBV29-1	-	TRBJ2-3	CSVDRTSTDTQYF
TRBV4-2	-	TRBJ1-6	CASSQVPARREPLHF
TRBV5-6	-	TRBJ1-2	CASSFRAGGMDGYTF
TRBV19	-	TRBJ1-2	CASSISQGKGYTF
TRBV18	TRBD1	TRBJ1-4	CASSPGQEEKLFF
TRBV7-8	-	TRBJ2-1	CASSLPPRDTYNEQFF
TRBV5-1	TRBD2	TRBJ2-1	CASNGLAGAYNEQFF
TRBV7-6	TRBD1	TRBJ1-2	CASSRRTGAGGGYTF
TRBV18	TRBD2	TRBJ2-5	CASSPRGGQETQYF
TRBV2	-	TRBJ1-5	CASRSTGNQPQHF
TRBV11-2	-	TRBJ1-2	CASSLEGGAGYYGYTF
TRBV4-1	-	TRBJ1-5	CASRVSGDSSNQPQHF
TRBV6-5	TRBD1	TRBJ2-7	CASSTGTGGYEQYF
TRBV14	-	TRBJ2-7	CASSQDLRGREYF
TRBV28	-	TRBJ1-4	CASSLVGGWKLFF
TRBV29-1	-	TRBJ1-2	CSVDRGGYTF
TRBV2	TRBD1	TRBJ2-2	CASKRDRADTGELFF
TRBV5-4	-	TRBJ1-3	CASTLAGGNTIYF
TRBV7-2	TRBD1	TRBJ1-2	CASSLAGFIGGQGRLGYTF
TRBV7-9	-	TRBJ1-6	CASSLDPYNSPLHF
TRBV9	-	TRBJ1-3	CASSRDTFSGNTIYF
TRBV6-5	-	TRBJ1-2	CASRAGRVDGYTF
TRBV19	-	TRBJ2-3	CASTPGQGTDTQYF
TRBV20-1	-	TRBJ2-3	CSAFSADTQYF
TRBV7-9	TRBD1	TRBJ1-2	CASSLRGIGYGYTF
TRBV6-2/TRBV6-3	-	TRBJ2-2	CASSYYQRDGELFF
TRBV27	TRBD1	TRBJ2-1	CASSSGQDSYNEQFF
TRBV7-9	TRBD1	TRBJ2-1	CASSRGGPDNEQFF
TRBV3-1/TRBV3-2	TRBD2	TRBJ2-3	CASSLLAGGPTDTQYF
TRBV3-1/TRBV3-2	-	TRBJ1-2	CASSPSGFSLYGYTF
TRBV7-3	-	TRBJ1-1	CASRNSNTEAFF
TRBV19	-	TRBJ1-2	CASSTLRGGDYGYTF
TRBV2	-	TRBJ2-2	CASGAGEIGELFF
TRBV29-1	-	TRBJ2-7	CSVVEAGKYEQYF
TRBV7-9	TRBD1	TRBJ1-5	CASSPGTGLYSNQPQHF
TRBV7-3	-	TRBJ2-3	CASSLGLAAATDTQYF
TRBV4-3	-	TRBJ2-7	CASSQSRGVGNEQYF
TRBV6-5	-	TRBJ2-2	CASIQGPGDTGELFF
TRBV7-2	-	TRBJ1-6	CASTSAYNSPLHF
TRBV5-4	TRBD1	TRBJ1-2	CASSPETGIASYGYTF
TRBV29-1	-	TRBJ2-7	CSVEGSGYEQYF